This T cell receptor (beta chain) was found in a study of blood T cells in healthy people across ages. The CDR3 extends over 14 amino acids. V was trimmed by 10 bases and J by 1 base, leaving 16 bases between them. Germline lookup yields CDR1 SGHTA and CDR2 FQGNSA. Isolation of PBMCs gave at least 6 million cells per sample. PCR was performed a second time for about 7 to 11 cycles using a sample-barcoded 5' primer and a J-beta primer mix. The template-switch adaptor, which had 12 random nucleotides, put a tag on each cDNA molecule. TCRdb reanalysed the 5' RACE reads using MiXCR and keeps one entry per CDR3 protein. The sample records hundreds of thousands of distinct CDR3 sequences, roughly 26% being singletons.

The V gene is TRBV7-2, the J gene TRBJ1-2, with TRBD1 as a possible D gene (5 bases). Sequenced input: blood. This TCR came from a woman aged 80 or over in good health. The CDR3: CAIPSGGNNYGYTF. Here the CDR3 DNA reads TGTGCCATCCCCTCCGGGGGAAATAACTATGGCTACACCTTC.